One sample yielded the 10 T cell receptor beta chains listed below, sequenced in a study of T-cell reconstitution after alpha-beta-depleted transplantation in children. The library targeted TCRbeta and was prepared with unique molecular identifiers. Each CDR3 protein gets one entry after TCRdb re-called the PCR reads with MiXCR. The sample carries about 830,000 distinct CDR3 sequences, under 20% recorded once. Sequencing was performed on PBMCs, mostly from graft donor cells, taken 360 days after TCRalphabeta/CD19-depleted stem cell transplant. The receptors were sampled from a male patient aged 10-17 years who had a stem cell transplant for acute lymphoblastic leukemia, so the T cells may come from the graft donor.

This clonotype was seen ten or more times. V and J are TRBV12-5 and TRBJ2-2; no definite D call. The germline gives CDR1 LGHNT, CDR2 FRNRAP. The CDR3 runs to 15 residues. Trimming removed 5 bases at V and 0 bases at J, with 10 bases between. CDR3 bases: TGTGCTAGTGGTCTCTGGACGGCGAACACCGGGGAGCTGTTTTTT. Protein sequence: CASGLWTANTGELFF. Combining the CDR3 with reference TRBV12-5 and TRBJ2-2 gives the whole variable domain DARVTQTPRHKVTEMGQEVTMRCQPILGHNTVFWYRQTMMQGLELLAYFRNRAPLDDSGMPKDRFSAEMPDATLATLKIQPSEPRDSAVYFCASGLWTANTGELFFGEGSRLTVL.

The rearrangement links TRBV20-1 to TRBJ2-2; TRBD1 agrees at 8 bases. With V trimmed by 6 bases and J by 4 bases, 4 bases remained unmatched. Germline CDR1 and CDR2: DFQATT and SNEGSKA (reference sequence). The CDR3 sequence is 13 residues long. CDR3 sequence: CSARTGFTGELFF. The CDR3 DNA sequence: TGCAGTGCCCGGACAGGGTTCACCGGGGAGCTGTTTTTT.

The chain links TRBV29-1 to TRBJ2-4, with a weak D call TRBD2 (6 bases). The germline gives CDR1 SQVTM, CDR2 ANQGSEA. The CDR3 has 14 residues. Deletions cut 4 bases from V and 0 bases from J, with 10 bases between. CDR3: CSVVRGLAKNIQYF. CDR3 DNA: TGCAGCGTTGTGAGGGGACTAGCCAAAAACATTCAGTACTTC.

This clonotype has more than one count but fewer than ten. The rearrangement joins TRBV27 to TRBJ2-7; TRBD2 matches at 9 bases. Germline loops: CDR1 MNHEY, CDR2 SMNVEV (reference sequence). Germline trimming cut 5 bases from V and 7 bases from J; bases unmatched to any gene: 15. The CDR3 loop spans 16 amino acids. CDR3 loop: CASSPYRAGGPDEQYF. CDR3 nucleotide sequence: TGTGCCAGCAGTCCCTATAGGGCGGGAGGGCCTGATGAGCAGTACTTC.

A few counts support this clonotype. The genes are TRBV6-1 and TRBJ1-2, with D perhaps TRBD1 (6 bases). This CDR3 has 10 residues. V was trimmed by 11 bases and J by 4 bases, leaving 8 bases between them. The germline CDR1 and CDR2 sequences are MNHNS and SASEGT. Here the CDR3 reads CAADSYGYTF. The CDR3 coding sequence is TGTGCCGCGGACAGCTATGGCTACACCTTC.

This clonotype was counted between two and nine times. The rearrangement uses TRBV4-1 and TRBJ2-7; TRBD2 agrees at 12 bases. J was trimmed by 4 bases and V by 3 bases; bases with no gene match: 4. CDR1 and CDR2 (germline): MGHRA, YSYEKL. The CDR3 extends over 15 amino acids. CDR3 nucleotides: TGCGCCAGCAGCCATCCGGGACTAGCGGGTTACGAGCAGTACTTC. As protein: CASSHPGLAGYEQYF.

This clonotype was detected only a few times. The V gene is TRBV4-1, the J gene TRBJ2-7; D remains ambiguous. The CDR3 length is 17 residues. CDR1 and CDR2 from the germline V gene are MGHRA and YSYEKL. The V end lost 0 bases, the J end lost 7 bases, and 22 bases lay between the germline ends. Here the CDR3 DNA reads TGCGCCAGCAGCCAAGACTCTTCCAACATAGGAATGAGGGAGCAGTACTTC. This gives the protein CASSQDSSNIGMREQYF.

This clonotype was counted a few times. This chain joins TRBV12-3 or TRBV12-4 and TRBJ1-3; no firm D call. V lost 2 bases, J lost 1 base, and 18 bases lay in between. CDR3 length equals 18 residues. The CDR3 sequence is CASSLIPGRLNSGNTIYF. The CDR3 bases are TGTGCCAGCAGTTTAATTCCAGGACGACTGAATTCTGGAAACACCATATATTTT.

This clonotype was counted a few times. V and J are TRBV9 and TRBJ1-2; D unclear. V was pared by 4 bases and J by 7 bases, with 11 bases between. This CDR3 region has 12 residues. Germline values: CDR1 SGDLS, CDR2 YYNGEE. The DNA of the CDR3 is TGTGCCAGCAGCTCCATGATGGGTGGCTACACCTTC. As protein: CASSSMMGGYTF.

In this sample, this clonotype turned up a few times. The chain carries TRBV6-5 and TRBJ1-2; TRBD1 might be the D (6 bases). The CDR3 has 16 residues. CDR1 and CDR2 (germline): MNHEY, SVGAGI. Trimming stripped 6 bases from V and 4 bases from J, with 21 bases between. The CDR3 nucleotides read TGTGCCAGCAGCCCCTTTCCACAGGGAGCCCTCTATGGCTACACCTTC. It encodes CASSPFPQGALYGYTF.